Each of the 27 T cell receptor beta chains below was sequenced from the same sample in a study of cytomegalovirus exposure and HLA in healthy donors. PCR used 60 Vbeta primers and 13 Jbeta primers. TCRdb's copy holds only in-frame clones and misses some; the assay was immunoSEQ multiplex PCR. The table has approximately 220,000 clones, 60% to 80% seen once; the top ten hold 1.8%. The sequencing input was PBMCs. All receptors come from a male donor in good health and CMV-seronegative.

The V and J genes are TRBV7-6 and TRBJ1-2; weak D call: TRBD1 (5 bases). Germline CDR1 SGHVS, CDR2 FNYEAQ. The CDR3 is 13 amino acids. Trimming took off 1 base at V and 7 bases at J, with 10 bases between the two ends. CDR3 amino acids: CASSLGGGVGYTF. The DNA for the CDR3 is TGTGCCAGCAGCTTAGGCGGGGGGGTTGGCTACACCTTC.

The V gene is TRBV19, the J gene TRBJ2-2, with TRBD1 matching over 8 bases. V shed 3 bases, J shed 1 base, and the junction held 1 base outside the gene matches. Germline V gene lookup returns CDR1 LNHDA and CDR2 SQIVND (reference sequence). This CDR3 region has 15 residues. CDR3 residues: CASSMGTGNTGELFF. CDR3 nucleotide sequence: TGTGCCAGTAGTATGGGGACAGGGAACACCGGGGAGCTGTTTTTT.

The chain recombines TRBV5-6 with TRBJ1-1; a possible D gene is TRBD1 (6 bases). The CDR3 runs 15 residues. The germline CDR1 and CDR2 sequences are SGHDT and YYEEEE. V was cut by 2 bases and J by 2 bases, with 13 bases left in between. CDR3 sequence (DNA): TGTGCCAGCAGCTTTTCCGGGACAATCAACACTGAAGCTTTCTTT. Amino acid sequence: CASSFSGTINTEAFF.

V is TRBV19 and J is TRBJ2-3, with 8 nucleotides matching TRBD1. Germline values: CDR1 LNHDA, CDR2 SQIVND (reference sequence). CDR3 length equals 14 residues. The V and J ends lost 5 bases and 6 bases, in that order; junction bases with no gene match: 7. CDR3 nucleotides: TGTGCCAGTAGTTCAGGACAGGGACGGGATACGCAGTATTTT. Its protein is CASSSGQGRDTQYF. The complete variable domain, with remaining parts taken from reference TRBV19 and TRBJ2-3, reads DGGITQSPKYLFRKEGQNVTLSCEQNLNHDAMYWYRQDPGQGLRLIYYSQIVNDFQKGDIAEGYSVSREKKESFPLTVTSAQKNPTAFYLCASSSGQGRDTQYFGPGTRLTVL.

This chain connects TRBV11-2 to TRBJ1-5; the match to TRBD1 covers 7 bases. This CDR3 is built from 15 residues. Germline V gene data show CDR1 as SGHAT and CDR2 as FQNNGV. J lost 0 bases, V lost 5 bases, and 4 bases had no gene match. The CDR3 DNA follows: TGTGCCAGCAGCACGGGACAGCTTAGCAATCAGCCCCAGCATTTT. Residues: CASSTGQLSNQPQHF. The full variable domain, with the rest looked up from reference TRBV11-2 and TRBJ1-5, is EAGVAQSPRYKIIEKRQSVAFWCNPISGHATLYWYQQILGQGPKLLIQFQNNGVVDDSQLPKDRFSAERLKGVDSTLKIQPAKLEDSAVYLCASSTGQLSNQPQHFGDGTRLSIL.

The chain links TRBV7-9 to TRBJ2-7; D may be TRBD2 (6 bases). Trimming shortened V by 3 bases and J by 5 bases, and 14 bases separated the two germline ends. The CDR3 spans 14 residues. Germline lookup yields CDR1 SEHNR and CDR2 FQNEAQ (reference sequence). CDR3: CASSFGGAGNEQYF. For the CDR3, the DNA is TGTGCCAGCAGCTTTGGAGGGGCGGGAAACGAGCAGTACTTC.

This clone was seen a handful of times. The chain employs TRBV29-1 and TRBJ2-1, with unresolved D. The V end was cut by 5 bases, the J end by 3 bases, with 8 bases between. The CDR3 totals 12 residues. The germline V gene encodes CDR1 SQVTM and CDR2 ANQGSEA. This CDR3 is CSVRSGYNEQFF. CDR3 coding DNA: TGCAGCGTTCGGTCGGGCTACAATGAGCAGTTCTTC.

This chain joins TRBV7-9 and TRBJ2-2; D not certain. CDR1 is SEHNR, CDR2 FQNEAQ, per germline (reference sequence). The ends were cut back, 1 base at V and 14 bases at J, with 11 bases in the middle. This CDR3 is built from 12 residues. CDR3 amino acids: CASSLVVTDLFF. CDR3 bases: TGTGCCAGCAGCTTAGTTGTCACAGATCTGTTTTTT. Full variable domain (remainder filled in from reference TRBV7-9 and TRBJ2-2): DTGVSQNPRHKITKRGQNVTFRCDPISEHNRLYWYRQTLGQGPEFLTYFQNEAQLEKSRLLSDRFSAERPKGSFSTLEIQRTEQGDSAMYLCASSLVVTDLFFGEGSRLTVL.

The chain has TRBV2 and TRBJ2-1, with D maybe TRBD1 (5 bases). Looked up from germline, CDR1 is SNHLY and CDR2 is FYNNEI. There are 14 residues in the CDR3. Trimming pared 5 bases from V and 5 bases from J, leaving 13 bases between. Here the CDR3 DNA reads TGTGCCAGCAGTCTACCGACAGCCAACAATGAGCAGTTCTTC. It encodes CASSLPTANNEQFF. Full variable domain (outside the CDR3, taken from reference TRBV2 and TRBJ2-1): EPEVTQTPSHQVTQMGQEVILRCVPISNHLYFYWYRQILGQKVEFLVSFYNNEISEKSEIFDDQFSVERPDGSNFTLKIRSTKLEDSAMYFCASSLPTANNEQFFGPGTRLTVL.

V is TRBV29-1 and J is TRBJ1-1, with D maybe TRBD1 (5 bases). Germline CDR1 SQVTM, CDR2 ANQGSEA. The CDR3 totals 11 residues. The V end lost 6 bases, the J end lost 10 bases, and 15 bases lay between the germline ends. The CDR3 region has the DNA TGCAGCGTGCACGCAGGGATTGGAGCTTTCTTT. Its protein is CSVHAGIGAFF.

Only a few counts were recorded for this clone. This chain connects TRBV5-6 to TRBJ2-5; 9 bases are a match to TRBD1. The CDR3 is made up of 14 amino acids. Germline V gives CDR1 SGHDT, CDR2 YYEEEE. V lost 4 bases, J lost 7 bases, and 8 bases stayed unmatched. CDR3 sequence reads: CASSIRTGVATQYF. In DNA, the CDR3 is TGTGCCAGCAGCATACGGACAGGGGTAGCGACCCAGTACTTC.

J is TRBJ2-7 and V is TRBV11-1; 7 nucleotides line up with TRBD2. Looked up from germline, CDR1 is SGHAT and CDR2 is FQDESV (reference sequence). The V segment lost 4 bases and the J segment 2 bases; nucleotides outside the gene matches: 11. This CDR3 has 16 amino acids. The CDR3 sequence is CASSSLAAGETYEQYF. Here the CDR3 DNA reads TGTGCCAGCAGCTCGCTTGCCGCGGGAGAAACCTACGAGCAGTACTTC. Supplemented by reference TRBV11-1 and TRBJ2-7, the full variable domain reads EAEVAQSPRYKITEKSQAVAFWCDPISGHATLYWYRQILGQGPELLVQFQDESVVDDSQLPKDRFSAERLKGVDSTLKIQPAELGDSAMYLCASSSLAAGETYEQYFGPGTRLTVT.

This clone was detected once. The rearrangement links TRBV5-4 to TRBJ1-5; 7 bases agree with TRBD1. The CDR3 runs 14 residues. CDR1 is SGHNT, CDR2 YYREEE, per germline (reference sequence). Trimming at V came to 3 bases and at J to 3 bases, leaving 3 bases not matched to a gene. As DNA, the CDR3 is TGTGCCAGCAGCTCCAGGGGGTCCAATCAGCCCCAGCATTTT. Its translation is CASSSRGSNQPQHF.

V gene TRBV29-1 combines with J gene TRBJ2-7; 8 bases match TRBD1. There are 14 residues in the CDR3. Germline CDR1 SQVTM, CDR2 ANQGSEA. J was trimmed by 0 bases and V by 7 bases; bases with no gene match: 8. CDR3 in amino acids: CSGPDRVISYEQYF. The DNA for the CDR3 is TGCAGCGGCCCGGACAGGGTTATCTCCTACGAGCAGTACTTC.

The V and J genes are TRBV2 and TRBJ2-3; tentatively, D is TRBD2 (5 bases). V lost 7 bases, J lost 8 bases, and 13 bases lay in between. Germline-derived CDR1 and CDR2 are SNHLY and FYNNEI. This CDR3 comprises 12 residues. The CDR3 region has the DNA TGTGCCAGCACCGCGGCAGAGGGTACGCAGTATTTT. Protein: CASTAAEGTQYF.

The chain has TRBV6-5 and TRBJ2-3, with D uncertain. This CDR3 region has 14 residues. Germline loops: CDR1 MNHEY, CDR2 SVGAGI. V lost 5 bases and J 2 bases, leaving 11 bases between the germline ends. The CDR3 DNA follows: TGTGCCAGCAGTCGAGCGACCCACACAGATACGCAGTATTTT. Its translation: CASSRATHTDTQYF.

The genes are TRBV5-4 and TRBJ2-5; 7 nucleotides align to TRBD2. TRBJ2-7 matches the DNA end more closely, so the J call is doubtful. The CDR3 has 15 residues. CDR1 SGHNT and CDR2 YYREEE come from the germline V gene (reference sequence). The CDR3 coding sequence is TGTGCCAGCAGCTTGGAACTAGCGCAATCCTACGAGCAGTACTTC. Its protein product is CASSLELAQSYEQYF.

V and J are TRBV7-8 and TRBJ1-5, with 10 positions matching TRBD1. Germline V gene sequence: CDR1 SGHVS, CDR2 FQNEAQ. Trimming took 5 bases from V and 7 from J; bases not matched to a gene: 8. The CDR3 length is 15 residues. The CDR3: CASSHRDRGPQPQHF. In DNA form, the CDR3 reads TGTGCCAGCAGCCACCGGGACAGGGGACCACAGCCCCAGCATTTT.

A single count supports this clone. The gene calls are TRBV4-1 and TRBJ1-2, with TRBD1 identical over 11 bases. The CDR3 covers 15 residues. V shed 3 bases and J 5 bases; nucleotides not matched to a gene: 5. Germline CDR1 MGHRA, CDR2 YSYEKL. The CDR3 sequence: CASSHQGQGEYGYTF. The CDR3, as DNA: TGCGCCAGCAGCCACCAGGGACAGGGGGAATATGGCTACACCTTC.

The chain carries TRBV5-4 and TRBJ2-7; 7 positions agree with TRBD1. CDR3 length equals 13 residues. CDR1 is SGHNT, CDR2 YYREEE, per germline (reference sequence). Trimming removed 1 base from V and 3 bases from J; junction bases left unmatched: 1. The CDR3 DNA sequence: TGTGCCAGCAGCTTGAGGGACAGCTACGAGCAGTACTTC. This translates into CASSLRDSYEQYF. Variable domain in full (rest from reference TRBV5-4 and TRBJ2-7): ETGVTQSPTHLIKTRGQQVTLRCSSQSGHNTVSWYQQALGQGPQFIFQYYREEENGRGNFPPRFSGLQFPNYSSELNVNALELDDSALYLCASSLRDSYEQYFGPGTRLTVT.

V is TRBV4-3 and J is TRBJ2-7, with a tentative D call TRBD1 (5 bases). Germline CDR1 reads LGHNA; CDR2 reads YSLEER. This CDR3 has 17 amino acids. Trimming took 0 bases from V and 2 from J, leaving 17 bases between them. The CDR3, as DNA: TGCGCCAGCAGCCAAGACACTACTGGCAGGGATGCCTACGAGCAGTACTTC. Amino acid sequence: CASSQDTTGRDAYEQYF.

The chain employs TRBV5-1 and TRBJ2-4; D perhaps matches TRBD2 (6 bases). The CDR3 has 16 amino acids. Germline CDR1 and CDR2: SGHRS and YFSETQ. Trimming cost V 4 bases and J 4 bases, with 18 bases left between them. Here the CDR3 reads CASSQDNGSQKNIQYF. Here the CDR3 DNA reads TGCGCCAGCAGCCAAGACAACGGGAGTCAAAAAAACATTCAGTACTTC.

This clone was seen only a few times. The chain uses TRBV5-6 and TRBJ2-7, with D possibly TRBD2 on 5 matching bases. V was clipped by 4 bases and J by 5 bases, with 13 bases between them. Germline V gene data show CDR1 as SGHDT and CDR2 as YYEEEE. This CDR3 comprises 13 residues. The CDR3 spells CASSPWAGDEQYF. For the CDR3, the DNA is TGTGCCAGCAGCCCCTGGGCCGGGGACGAGCAGTACTTC.

The V call is TRBV23-1, the J call TRBJ2-1, with 7 bases identical to TRBD1. TRBV23-1 is recorded as an ORF, its role being uncertain. The length of the CDR3 is 16 residues. The J segment lost 8 bases and the V segment lost 3 bases, leaving 13 bases of the junction unmatched. The CDR3 loop reads CASSHQGGIGTYEQFF. For the CDR3, the DNA is TGCGCCAGCAGTCACCAAGGGGGCATCGGTACGTATGAGCAGTTCTTC.

The V gene is TRBV7-2, the J gene TRBJ2-3; TRBD2 aligns across 8 bases. The V gene's germline CDR1 is SGHTA and CDR2 FQGNSA. With 6 bases clipped from V and 2 bases from J, the junction kept 7 bases outside the gene matches. CDR3 length: 15 residues. The CDR3 nucleotides are TGTGCCAGCAGTCGATGGACTAGCTCCACAGATACGCAGTATTTT. The encoded protein is CASSRWTSSTDTQYF.

The chain combines TRBV10-3 with TRBJ1-2; possible D gene TRBD1, 6 bases. CDR3 length: 14 residues. Trimming cost V 2 bases and J 2 bases, with 9 bases left between them. CDR1 and CDR2 (germline): ENHRY, SYGVKD. This CDR3 is CAISEPGTNYGYTF. The CDR3 coding sequence is TGTGCCATCAGTGAGCCTGGGACAAACTATGGCTACACCTTC.

The rearrangement joins TRBV6-6 to TRBJ2-2; 7 bases are shared with TRBD2. This CDR3 is built from 14 residues. The trim removed 5 bases at V and 7 bases at J, leaving 7 bases unmatched. Germline CDR1 MNHNY, CDR2 SVGAGI (reference sequence). The CDR3 coding sequence is TGTGCCAGCAGTCCCCGGGGAGGGGACGGGGAGCTGTTTTTT. Amino acid sequence: CASSPRGGDGELFF.